The 31 T cell receptor beta chains below were found in one sample sequenced in a study of long-term antiretroviral therapy in people with HIV. At survey level, the immunoSEQ assay was run in its v3.0 version. TCRdb's table, derived via immunoSEQ multiplex PCR, lists solely in-frame clones and lacks some. The data show tens of thousands of clones, 90% to 95% seen once. This sample comprised unsorted PBMCs, obtained 3.7 years after starting antiretroviral therapy. The receptor set was obtained from a woman between 50 and 59 years old with HIV.

The chain is built from TRBV5-8 and TRBJ2-4; either TRBD1 or TRBD2 may supply D (6 bases each). V lost 5 bases and J lost 6, with 15 bases in between. The CDR3 has 14 amino acids. Germline CDR1 and CDR2: SGHTS and YDEGEE. As DNA, the CDR3 is TGTGCCAGCAGGGAGGGGGGCCTCGGAAACATTCAGTACTTC. It specifies CASREGGLGNIQYF.

The DNA for the CDR3 is TGTGCCAGCAGCCTGAGGGGGGTGGGCACTGAAGCTTTCTTT. It encodes CASSLRGVGTEAFF. The chain uses TRBV7-3 and TRBJ1-1, with D perhaps TRBD1 (6 bases). Germline assignment: CDR1 SGHTA and CDR2 FQGTGA. Trimming removed 5 bases from V and 4 bases from J, with 14 bases in between. This CDR3 has 14 residues.

The rearrangement links TRBV27 to TRBJ2-5; TRBD2 matches at 11 bases. Trimming at V came to 5 bases and at J to 6 bases, leaving 11 bases not matched to a gene. CDR1 and CDR2 from the germline V gene are MNHEY and SMNVEV (reference sequence). The CDR3 runs to 16 residues. CDR3: CASSPRLAGNLQTQYF. CDR3 nucleotides: TGTGCCAGCAGTCCCAGACTAGCGGGGAACTTGCAGACCCAGTACTTC.

This sequence joins TRBV5-4 and TRBJ2-7; 9 positions agree with TRBD2. Germline values: CDR1 SGHNT, CDR2 YYREEE (reference sequence). The CDR3 contains 16 residues. The trim removed 4 bases at V and 2 bases at J, leaving 10 bases unmatched. The CDR3 is CASSIKTSGSTYEQYF. Here the CDR3 DNA reads TGTGCCAGCAGCATAAAGACTAGCGGTTCTACCTACGAGCAGTACTTC.

This chain's CDR3 is CASQDRSFTDGELFF. CDR3 DNA: TGTGCCAGCCAGGACAGGTCATTCACCGACGGGGAGCTGTTTTTT. This sequence joins TRBV19 and TRBJ2-2; TRBD1 agrees at 7 bases. The CDR3 extends over 15 amino acids. The V gene's germline CDR1 is LNHDA and CDR2 SQIVND (reference sequence). Trimming removed 9 bases from V and 7 bases from J; junction bases left unmatched: 14.

V is TRBV19 and J is TRBJ2-5; D gene uncertain. Trimming took off 1 base at V and 9 bases at J, with 9 bases between the two ends. Germline CDR1 is LNHDA and CDR2 is SQIVND (reference sequence). The CDR3 sequence is 12 residues long. CDR3 region: CASSIGPQAQYF. DNA for the CDR3: TGTGCCAGTAGTATAGGCCCCCAGGCCCAGTACTTC.

The rearrangement uses TRBV2 and TRBJ2-5; D is uncertain. Trimming left V 2 bases short and J 2 bases short, with 6 bases between. CDR3 length equals 13 residues. Per germline, CDR1 SNHLY and CDR2 FYNNEI. CDR3 in DNA: TGTGCCAGCAGTGAAAACAGACAAGAGACCCAGTACTTC. As protein: CASSENRQETQYF. Combining the CDR3 with reference TRBV2 and TRBJ2-5 gives the whole variable domain EPEVTQTPSHQVTQMGQEVILRCVPISNHLYFYWYRQILGQKVEFLVSFYNNEISEKSEIFDDQFSVERPDGSNFTLKIRSTKLEDSAMYFCASSENRQETQYFGPGTRLLVL.

This chain links TRBV30 with TRBJ2-3; 7 bases align to TRBD2. The CDR3 loop spans 16 amino acids. The germline CDR1 and CDR2 sequences are GTSNPN and SVGIG (reference sequence). V lost 1 base, J lost 6 bases, and 13 bases stayed unmatched. CDR3 amino acids: CAWSEDGPSGWDTQYF. As DNA, the CDR3 is TGTGCCTGGAGTGAGGACGGGCCTAGCGGTTGGGATACGCAGTATTTT.

The chain employs TRBV6-1 and TRBJ2-5; 9 nucleotides agree with TRBD2. Germline CDR1 and CDR2: MNHNS and SASEGT. Trimming at V came to 1 base and at J to 5 bases, leaving 2 bases not matched to a gene. This CDR3 comprises 14 residues. CDR3 region: CASSEGTSVETQYF. The CDR3 DNA sequence: TGTGCCAGCAGTGAAGGGACTAGCGTCGAGACCCAGTACTTC.

The chain combines TRBV19 with TRBJ2-3; TRBD1 aligns across 7 bases. The CDR3 loop spans 15 amino acids. After removal of 5 bases from V and 3 bases from J, the junction contained 8 bases not matched to a gene. Looked up from germline, CDR1 is LNHDA and CDR2 is SQIVND (reference sequence). The CDR3 sequence: CASSSTQGQTDTQYF. CDR3 sequence (DNA): TGTGCCAGTAGTTCTACCCAGGGACAGACAGATACGCAGTATTTT. Full variable domain (outside the CDR3, taken from reference TRBV19 and TRBJ2-3): DGGITQSPKYLFRKEGQNVTLSCEQNLNHDAMYWYRQDPGQGLRLIYYSQIVNDFQKGDIAEGYSVSREKKESFPLTVTSAQKNPTAFYLCASSSTQGQTDTQYFGPGTRLTVL.

This clone was counted once. A read error may account for a junction end that differs from germline. The chain uses TRBV7-7 and TRBJ2-5, with a possible D match to TRBD2 (6 bases). Germline V gives CDR1 SSHAT, CDR2 FNYEAQ (reference sequence). The CDR3 loop spans 15 amino acids. The CDR3 loop reads CASSQTGLGEETQYF. Here the CDR3 DNA reads TGTGCTAGCAGCCAGACGGGACTGGGGGAAGAGACCCAGTACTTC.

This sequence joins TRBV19 and TRBJ1-2, with D maybe TRBD1 (5 bases). Germline CDR1 is LNHDA and CDR2 is SQIVND (reference sequence). V was clipped by 8 bases and J by 8 bases, with 21 bases between them. CDR3 length: 14 residues. CDR3 nucleotide sequence: TGTGCCAGTGGAGATCGGGGGGGTACTAGAGGCTACACCTTC. This gives the protein CASGDRGGTRGYTF.

The genes are TRBV5-1 and TRBJ1-2; 8 nucleotides line up with TRBD1. Germline V lookup: CDR1 SGHRS, CDR2 YFSETQ. The junction had 5 bases not matched to a gene; V was cut back by 0 bases and J by 4 bases. This CDR3 is 15 amino acids long. The CDR3 reads CASSLAVDRVYGYTF. Written as DNA, the CDR3 is TGCGCCAGCAGCTTGGCCGTGGACAGGGTCTATGGCTACACCTTC.

The chain links TRBV12-5 to TRBJ1-4; TRBD1 might be the D (6 bases). Trimming left V 2 bases short and J 10 bases short, with 11 bases between. This CDR3 contains 13 residues. CDR1 LGHNT and CDR2 FRNRAP come from the germline V gene. CDR3 amino acids: CASGLKGGGKLFF. CDR3 sequence (DNA): TGTGCTAGTGGTTTGAAAGGGGGAGGAAAACTGTTTTTT.

V and J are TRBV19 and TRBJ2-7, with 7 bases that match TRBD1. V lost 5 bases to trimming and J lost 0 bases; unmatched junction nucleotides: 7. Germline CDR1 LNHDA, CDR2 SQIVND (reference sequence). This CDR3 contains 15 residues. CDR3 DNA: TGTGCCAGTAGTCTCCTCGGACAGGCCTCCTACGAGCAGTACTTC. Translating gives CASSLLGQASYEQYF. The full variable domain, rest sourced from reference TRBV19 and TRBJ2-7, is DGGITQSPKYLFRKEGQNVTLSCEQNLNHDAMYWYRQDPGQGLRLIYYSQIVNDFQKGDIAEGYSVSREKKESFPLTVTSAQKNPTAFYLCASSLLGQASYEQYFGPGTRLTVT.

V usage is TRBV5-6 and J usage is TRBJ2-1; D ambiguous. The CDR3 runs to 14 residues. Germline V gene lookup returns CDR1 SGHDT and CDR2 YYEEEE. Deletions cut 3 bases from V and 0 bases from J, with 7 bases between. Here the CDR3 reads CASSSESSYNEQFF. The CDR3 region has the DNA TGTGCCAGCAGCTCGGAGAGCTCCTACAATGAGCAGTTCTTC.

V gene TRBV5-1 combines with J gene TRBJ2-1; D is perhaps TRBD2 (6 bases). The germline V gene has CDR1 SGHRS and CDR2 YFSETQ. The CDR3 runs to 15 residues. The ends were cut back, 3 bases at V and 1 base at J, with 11 bases in the middle. CDR3 residues: CASSSSGVSYNEQFF. The DNA of the CDR3 is TGCGCCAGCAGCTCGTCGGGGGTGTCCTACAATGAGCAGTTCTTC.

The chain is built from TRBV5-6 and TRBJ1-2; unclear D gene. The CDR3 runs 11 residues. V dropped 1 base and J dropped 7 bases, with 5 bases sitting between them. Germline V gene lookup returns CDR1 SGHDT and CDR2 YYEEEE. The CDR3: CASSLNSGYTF. CDR3 bases: TGTGCCAGCAGCTTGAATTCTGGCTACACCTTC.

This chain uses TRBV13 with TRBJ2-3; the D is unclear. CDR3 length: 15 amino acids. V gave up 3 bases and J gave up 0 bases, with 10 bases separating them. In germline, CDR1 is PRHDT, CDR2 FYEKMQ (reference sequence). The CDR3 is CASSFLGSSTDTQYF. The CDR3 nucleotides are TGTGCCAGCAGCTTCCTCGGCAGCAGCACAGATACGCAGTATTTT.

CDR3 residues: CASSYLGTASQETQYF. The CDR3 coding sequence is TGTGCCAGCAGTTACCTGGGGACAGCTTCACAAGAGACCCAGTACTTC. This chain links TRBV6-6 with TRBJ2-5, with 7 bases lining up with TRBD1. The V segment lost 2 bases and the J segment 2 bases; nucleotides outside the gene matches: 8. The length of the CDR3 is 16 residues. Germline assignment: CDR1 MNHNY and CDR2 SVGAGI (reference sequence).

This clone came up a few times. V usage is TRBV18 and J usage is TRBJ2-7; 10 nucleotides agree with TRBD2. There are 15 residues in the CDR3. V lost 3 bases to trimming and J lost 3 bases; unmatched junction nucleotides: 5. Germline lookup yields CDR1 KGHSH and CDR2 LQKENI. Written as DNA, the CDR3 is TGTGCCAGCTCACCGATAGCGGGGGGTATCTACGAGCAGTACTTC. Residues: CASSPIAGGIYEQYF.

This chain connects TRBV7-9 to TRBJ1-6; D remains ambiguous. The germline V gene encodes CDR1 SEHNR and CDR2 FQNEAQ (reference sequence). This CDR3 comprises 13 residues. Trimming cost V 6 bases and J 10 bases, with 13 bases left between them. CDR3 sequence: CASRNRTLSPLHF. The CDR3 DNA is TGTGCCAGCAGGAATAGAACCCTCTCACCCCTCCACTTT.

The CDR3, as DNA: TGTGCCAGCAGTGAGAGGTCGAAGGGGGCCTACGAGCAGTACTTC. Its protein is CASSERSKGAYEQYF. The chain carries TRBV2 and TRBJ2-7, with D possibly TRBD1 on 6 matching bases. Germline assignment: CDR1 SNHLY and CDR2 FYNNEI. This CDR3 comprises 15 residues. V was shortened by 3 bases and J by 2 bases, with 14 bases between the two germline ends.

The chain employs TRBV9 and TRBJ1-2, with D perhaps matching TRBD1 (6 bases). V shed 0 bases and J shed 8 bases, with 17 bases lying between them. This CDR3 is 15 amino acids long. Per germline, CDR1 SGDLS and CDR2 YYNGEE. The CDR3 loop is CASSVVQGGMSGYTF. The CDR3 nucleotides are TGTGCCAGCAGCGTAGTACAGGGAGGGATGAGCGGCTACACCTTC.

V gene TRBV2 combines with J gene TRBJ1-1; D uncertain. Germline V gene data show CDR1 as SNHLY and CDR2 as FYNNEI. Deletions cut 4 bases from V and 1 base from J, with 13 bases between. The CDR3 sequence is 15 residues long. CDR3 in DNA: TGTGCCAGCAGTGTTCCCCCAGATCGGAACACTGAAGCTTTCTTT. Protein product: CASSVPPDRNTEAFF.

The chain recombines TRBV5-1 with TRBJ1-1; D might be TRBD1 (5 bases). The CDR3 runs to 14 residues. The germline V gene encodes CDR1 SGHRS and CDR2 YFSETQ. Trimming cost V 2 bases and J 2 bases, with 10 bases left between them. CDR3 residues: CASSFQGPNTEAFF. CDR3 sequence (DNA): TGCGCCAGCAGCTTTCAGGGACCCAACACTGAAGCTTTCTTT.

This sequence joins TRBV11-2 and TRBJ2-1, with 7 bases matching TRBD2. The CDR3 has 15 amino acids. Looked up from germline, CDR1 is SGHAT and CDR2 is FQNNGV. Losses at the gene ends were 4 bases for V and 5 bases for J; bases not matched to a gene: 8. CDR3 region: CASSSLRLAHNEQFF. The DNA of the CDR3 is TGTGCCAGCAGCTCCCTTCGACTAGCCCACAATGAGCAGTTCTTC.

The gene calls are TRBV27 and TRBJ2-7; either TRBD1 or TRBD2 may supply D (7 bases each). This CDR3 contains 16 residues. V lost 2 bases to trimming and J lost 9 bases, with 23 bases between them. Germline V lookup: CDR1 MNHEY, CDR2 SMNVEV (reference sequence). CDR3 residues: CASSLGLPGGGTAQYF. The CDR3 DNA reads TGTGCCAGCAGTTTAGGGTTGCCAGGGGGGGGTACGGCGCAGTACTTC.

Here the CDR3 DNA reads TGTGCCAGCAGCTTCCGGACAGGGGCCGGGACAGATACGCAGTATTTT. Protein sequence: CASSFRTGAGTDTQYF. The genes are TRBV12-1 and TRBJ2-3; the table's D call of TRBD1 was not tested on the DNA. TRBV12-1 is annotated as a pseudogene. This CDR3 comprises 16 residues.

The chain recombines TRBV29-1 with TRBJ2-7; 15 nucleotides match TRBD2. V lost 4 bases, J lost 4 bases, and 5 bases stayed unmatched. The CDR3 sequence is 15 residues long. Germline V gene lookup returns CDR1 SQVTM and CDR2 ANQGSEA. In DNA form, the CDR3 reads TGCAGCGTTGTGGGACTAGCGGGGGGCCTTTACGAGCAGTACTTC. Protein sequence: CSVVGLAGGLYEQYF.

This sequence joins TRBV4-1 and TRBJ2-1; possibly TRBD1 for D (6 bases). Per the germline V gene, CDR1 is MGHRA and CDR2 is YSYEKL. The CDR3 runs 14 residues. The V gene lost 3 bases and the J gene lost 6 bases, with 12 bases spanning the gap. CDR3 amino acids: CASSHRQERNEQFF. The CDR3 DNA is TGCGCCAGCAGCCACAGACAGGAGCGCAATGAGCAGTTCTTC.